This T cell receptor beta chain was retrieved from a study of tumor and adjacent non-tumor tissue in lung cancer. This sample's RNA came from whole unsorted tissue. A modified ARM-PCR protocol with three rounds of nested PCR amplified TCRbeta. TCRdb re-called the multiplex PCR reads through MiXCR, storing one row per CDR3 protein. This sample has some 84,000 distinct CDR3 sequences, with about three fifths found just once. Regarding this clonotype: At one end the junction does not follow the germline gene, possibly because of a read error.

The origin of this receptor is a man aged 65-85 years with non-small cell lung cancer. The material sequenced was lung tumor tissue.

CDR3 coding DNA: TGTGCCAGCAGCTTAGCCGGCAGGATAACTAATGAAAAACTGTTTTTC. The encoded protein is CASSLAGRITNEKLFF. The rearrangement joins TRBV11-2 to TRBJ1-4, with D unresolved. The CDR3 runs to 16 residues. Germline values: CDR1 SGHAT, CDR2 FQNNGV.